This T cell receptor beta chain was identified during a study of tumor-infiltrating lymphocytes in primary liver carcinoma (dated by TCRdb to the late 2010s). For the wider study: The five patients, three men and two women aged 30 to 69 years, had hepatocellular carcinoma (four) or combined HCC and intrahepatic cholangiocarcinoma (one). The tumors of the five patients were staged as T1-T3 N0M0, with maximum diameters ranging from roughly 4 to 10 cm. Each sample produced about 3.65 to 7.13 million productive TCRbeta reads, and read depth showed no significant difference between tissue types. Across five regions of each liver tumor, along with adjacent normal tissue and blood, the study brought together TCRbeta repertoire sequencing, expression microarrays and whole-exome sequencing. A total of some 35 specimens from 5 patients went through TCRbeta repertoire sequencing, namely 25 tumor regions, 5 adjacent noncancerous liver tissues and 5 peripheral blood samples. Technical replicate repertoires showed high reproducibility, with mean shared-clone rates near 0.89 and correlation coefficients above 0.98.

Using a constant-region primer and ProtoScript II reverse transcriptase, TCRbeta-specific cDNA was reverse-transcribed from roughly 460 ng total RNA. The TCRbeta libraries were prepared through three rounds of nested multiplex PCR following a slightly modified ARM-PCR procedure. Each of the first two PCR rounds ran for nine to eleven cycles and used multiplex TRBV1-TRBV30 forward primers together with a Cbeta reverse primer. Sample barcodes and Illumina adapters were attached in a final 25-cycle PCR using Deep VentR polymerase. Amplicons of 200-500 bp were gel-purified with a QIAquick gel extraction kit before sequencing. An Illumina HiSeq 2500 was used to sequence the TCRbeta amplicons, generating 250-bp paired-end reads. Per the original workflow: Reads were quality-trimmed with Trimmomatic v0.33, and paired reads were merged with FLASH v1.2.11 to recover full CDR3 sequences. MiGEC v1.2.1b assigned V, D and J germline segments to the rearranged TCRbeta sequences. Clonotype statistics, along with Shannon-Wiener diversity indices, were calculated using VDJtools v1.0.0. Except for diversity analysis, only each sample's 250 most abundant clonotypes were used in subsequent analyses to reduce sampling bias. TCRdb handled the public reads itself, with Q25 trimming in fastp and clone calling in MiXCR, and kept productive beta chains. Rows matching on CDR3 protein sequence are summarized as one entry with the most common DNA and genes. The V and J calls here are based on TCRdb, not the publication. Within this sample are 35,000 to 50,000 distinct CDR3 sequences, with 75% of them counted one time only. Of the sample, more than 35% falls within the top ten clones.

What the work shows at the level of the full study, not this receptor alone: Only the TCR beta chain was sequenced, so true repertoire diversity is likely underestimated because unpaired alpha chains were not captured. The top 250 clones accounted for a significantly greater share of the repertoire in tumors than in blood (p = 0.039). Only 4 or 5 patients were included in the study, and the authors note that the findings should be validated in a larger study. Because the samples were bulk and unsorted, CD4+ and CD8+ T cell repertoires could not be compared. Repertoire overlap was found to be higher between tumor regions (mean around 35%) than between tumor-adjacent (around 17%) or tumor-blood (about 15%) pairs, consistent with antigen-driven expansion.

Without any cell sorting, total RNA and DNA were extracted together from around 18-30 mg of bulk tissue using the AllPrep DNA/RNA mini kit. Surgical resection was performed in China between 2015 and 2016 on several patients with histopathologically diagnosed primary liver carcinoma. Chronic HBV infection was present in the patients, and the patients were treatment-naive at sampling. Fresh tumor and adjacent tissue pieces were bisected; one half was stored in RNAlater at -80°C, the other sent for histology. This clonotype has only one observation. This receptor's antigen is unknown. One junction end does not reproduce the germline sequence, and a read error may be involved. CDR1 SGHNT and CDR2 YENEEA are derived from the germline V gene. Taken from cysteine to phenylalanine, the CDR3 has 13 residues. Here the CDR3 DNA is all that survives: 39 bases in frame from base 1.

Sequences were obtained from tumor-adjacent normal liver tissue. This receptor was obtained from a woman aged 25 to 45 with primary liver carcinoma and hepatitis B virus infection. The chain is made from TRBV11-3 and TRBJ1-1; no D gene is confidently identified. The DNA sequence is as follows: TGTGTCAGCAGCGAGTACGGGAACATTGAAGCTTTCTTT. Its coded protein is CVSSEYGNIEAFF.